This TCR beta chain was observed in a study of CD8 T cells in Susac syndrome. When the RNA was reverse transcribed, random hexamers were used with an input of roughly 0.5 to 1 ug. The immunoSEQ assay covered 54 Vbeta and 13 Jbeta segments for CDR3. TCRdb reprocessed the immunoSEQ multiplex PCR reads via MiXCR and lists one record per CDR3 protein. The sample comprises around 160,000 distinct CDR3 sequences, more than 90% of which are singletons, and more than 0.12% rests with the top ten. Germline CDR1 KGHDR, CDR2 SFDVKD. This CDR3 contains 14 residues. With 5 bases removed from V and 3 bases from J, the gap between germline ends came to 10 bases. Sequencing of TCR beta was performed on blood CD8+ T cells and on blood CD4+ T cells. Healthy donors were controls matched for age and sex. TEMRA cells were FACS-enriched, and CD8+ and CD4+ T cells were isolated negatively.

The specimen was CD4+ T cells from PBMCs. The chain couples TRBV24-1 to TRBJ1-5; D is unresolved. This sequence was found in a human donor in good health. Here the CDR3 DNA reads TGTGCCACCAGTGGCTTTACCTCCAATCAGCCCCAGCATTTT. Translation: CATSGFTSNQPQHF.